This T cell receptor (beta chain) was found in a study of shared clonotypes between healthy human individuals. Germline trimming cut 5 bases from V and 2 bases from J; bases unmatched to any gene: 7. CDR1 and CDR2 (germline): SGHRS, YFSETQ. The CDR3 length is 15 residues. It was at deep level that the assay was run. Profiled with immunoSEQ multiplex PCR; TCRdb holds only in-frame clones, not every one. The sample includes some 2,100,000 clones, 90% to 97% of them seen just once. The TCR sequence derives from a man between 18 and 29 years old in good health. The sequencing input was naive CD4+ T cells sorted from blood. The subset here: CD45RA+ positively selected. The chain recombines TRBV5-1 with TRBJ1-2; 9 positions match TRBD1. Here the CDR3 reads CASRKQQGANYGYTF. CDR3 in DNA: TGCGCCAGCAGAAAACAACAGGGGGCAAACTATGGCTACACCTTC.